The 30 T cell receptor beta chains listed next were all sequenced from one sample in a study of radiation and T cells in renal cell carcinoma (dated by TCRdb to the early 2020s). To prepare the library, the immunoSEQ multiplex PCR assay was applied. TCRdb mirrors the immuneACCESS table, restricted to in-frame sequences. Some clones are absent from its copies; in checked studies, under half trace to an unresolved V gene, and the reason for the others is unknown. This sample lists 50,000 to 75,000 clones; over 70% were detected once. Together, the top ten hold 7.3% of the sample. Sample time point, as interpreted from the label and publication: baseline pretreatment blood. What this sample's treatment or condition label stands for: 15 Gy SBRT to primary tumor, nephrectomy 4 weeks later. The material sequenced was blood, taken from a patient whose treatment included radiotherapy and nephrectomy. The origin of the receptors is a man in his fifties or sixties with renal cell carcinoma.

The chain couples TRBV7-9 to TRBJ1-1, with unresolved D. The CDR3 extends over 15 amino acids. The V gene's germline CDR1 is SEHNR and CDR2 FQNEAQ (reference sequence). The V gene lost 5 bases and the J gene lost 2 bases, with 15 bases spanning the gap. The CDR3 spells CASSTRTRLNTEAFF. CDR3 sequence (DNA): TGTGCCAGCAGCACACGGACCCGTCTCAACACTGAAGCTTTCTTT. The complete variable domain, with remaining parts taken from reference TRBV7-9 and TRBJ1-1, reads DTGVSQNPRHKITKRGQNVTFRCDPISEHNRLYWYRQTLGQGPEFLTYFQNEAQLEKSRLLSDRFSAERPKGSFSTLEIQRTEQGDSAMYLCASSTRTRLNTEAFFGQGTRLTVV.

The chain carries TRBV19 and TRBJ1-1; D gene unclear. Germline V gene sequence: CDR1 LNHDA, CDR2 SQIVND (reference sequence). V was trimmed by 6 bases and J by 0 bases, leaving 8 bases between them. CDR3 length: 13 amino acids. In DNA, the CDR3 is TGTGCCAGTAGCAGTTTCATGAACACTGAAGCTTTCTTT. Residues: CASSSFMNTEAFF.

The rearrangement links TRBV10-3 to TRBJ1-5; a possible D gene is TRBD1 (5 bases). CDR1 ENHRY and CDR2 SYGVKD come from the germline V gene. The CDR3 sequence is 13 residues long. V was clipped by 3 bases and J by 5 bases, with 8 bases between them. The CDR3 here is CAISDRADQPQHF. CDR3 nucleotide sequence: TGTGCCATCAGTGACAGGGCCGATCAGCCCCAGCATTTT.

The rearrangement uses TRBV10-3 and TRBJ2-5, with 7 bases fitting TRBD2. The V and J ends lost 2 bases and 5 bases, in that order; junction bases with no gene match: 8. In germline, CDR1 is ENHRY, CDR2 SYGVKD. The CDR3 has 15 amino acids. In DNA, the CDR3 is TGTGCCATCAGTGAGACCCGCACAGCGGGGGAGACCCAGTACTTC. Its translation: CAISETRTAGETQYF.

V usage is TRBV6-6 and J usage is TRBJ2-5; D possibly corresponds to TRBD2 (5 bases). The J call may be in error: the DNA end matches TRBJ2-7 better. The CDR3 spans 13 residues. Germline V gives CDR1 MNHNY, CDR2 SVGAGI (reference sequence). The CDR3 protein is CASSYQGLDEQYF. CDR3 in DNA: TGTGCCAGCAGTTACCAAGGACTGGACGAGCAGTACTTC.

The J gene is TRBJ2-3, the V gene TRBV10-1, with 11 bases lining up with TRBD1. V shed 4 bases and J 5 bases; nucleotides not matched to a gene: 11. CDR1 is WNHNN and CDR2 is SYGVQD in the germline V gene (reference sequence). The CDR3 is made up of 17 amino acids. The DNA for the CDR3 is TGCGCCAGCAGTGCTGAGGGGACAGGGGGGCCTAGAGATACGCAGTATTTT. Amino acid sequence: CASSAEGTGGPRDTQYF.

The rearrangement uses TRBV7-9 and TRBJ1-4; D gene ambiguous. Germline V gives CDR1 SEHNR, CDR2 FQNEAQ (reference sequence). The V gene lost 1 base and the J gene lost 0 bases, with 18 bases spanning the gap. The CDR3 spans 19 residues. Here the CDR3 reads CASSLEHLGIGATNEKLFF. In DNA, the CDR3 is TGTGCCAGCAGCTTAGAACACCTTGGTATCGGAGCAACTAATGAAAAACTGTTTTTT.

The rearrangement uses TRBV11-2 and TRBJ2-3, with 13 bases that match TRBD2. The CDR3 is 15 residues long. Germline CDR1 is SGHAT and CDR2 is FQNNGV. V lost 4 bases, J lost 7 bases, and 5 bases stayed unmatched. The CDR3 spells CASSSGLAGVYTQYF. CDR3 nucleotides: TGTGCCAGCAGCTCCGGACTAGCGGGGGTATATACGCAGTATTTT.

The chain links TRBV2 to TRBJ1-1; the D gene is possibly TRBD1 (5 bases). This CDR3 region has 14 residues. The germline CDR1 and CDR2 sequences are SNHLY and FYNNEI. V lost 4 bases and J lost 4, with 13 bases in between. The CDR3 loop reads CASSVGLRGTEAFF. The CDR3 DNA reads as TGTGCCAGCAGTGTGGGACTACGGGGCACTGAAGCTTTCTTT.

The gene calls are TRBV7-7 and TRBJ2-3; the D gene is possibly TRBD2 (5 bases). The CDR3 totals 14 residues. Trimming cost V 1 base and J 3 bases, with 8 bases left between them. Germline CDR1 SSHAT, CDR2 FNYEAQ (reference sequence). The CDR3 DNA reads TGTGCCAGCAGCTTAGTATCGGGAACAGATACGCAGTATTTT. This codes for CASSLVSGTDTQYF. The whole variable domain, remainder taken from reference TRBV7-7 and TRBJ2-3, is GAGVSQSPRYKVTKRGQDVTLRCDPISSHATLYWYQQALGQGPEFLTYFNYEAQPDKSGLPSDRFSAERPEGSISTLTIQRTEQRDSAMYRCASSLVSGTDTQYFGPGTRLTVL.

Notes on this clone: Other nucleotide sequences from this sample produce the same CDR3. V is TRBV2 and J is TRBJ2-3, with D perhaps TRBD1 (6 bases). Per germline, CDR1 SNHLY and CDR2 FYNNEI. With 9 bases removed from V and 4 bases from J, the gap between germline ends came to 17 bases. The CDR3 covers 14 residues. The CDR3 sequence is CASRGRQAPDTQYF. Written as DNA, the CDR3 is TGTGCCAGTAGAGGAAGACAGGCCCCAGATACGCAGTATTTT.

J is TRBJ1-1 and V is TRBV12-5, with 8 bases fitting TRBD1. Germline V gives CDR1 LGHNT, CDR2 FRNRAP. The CDR3 spans 16 residues. With 0 bases clipped from V and 4 bases from J, the junction kept 7 bases outside the gene matches. This CDR3 reads CASGLVTGGAGTEAFF. The CDR3 nucleotides are TGTGCTAGTGGTTTGGTAACAGGGGGGGCAGGCACTGAAGCTTTCTTT.

The chain carries TRBV7-2 and TRBJ2-7; D not certain. This CDR3 is built from 12 residues. V shed 5 bases and J shed 2 bases, with 7 bases lying between them. CDR1 SGHTA and CDR2 FQGNSA come from the germline V gene. The CDR3: CASSPETYEQYF. CDR3 nucleotide sequence: TGTGCCAGCAGCCCCGAAACCTACGAGCAGTACTTC.

This clone was seen a few times. V usage is TRBV2 and J usage is TRBJ2-2; TRBD1 is a possible D gene (5 bases). Per germline, CDR1 SNHLY and CDR2 FYNNEI. The V end lost 6 bases, the J end lost 5 bases, and 10 bases lay between the germline ends. CDR3 length: 13 amino acids. CDR3 loop: CASRPTETGELFF. Here the CDR3 DNA reads TGTGCCAGCAGGCCGACAGAAACCGGGGAGCTGTTTTTT. Full variable domain (remainder filled in from reference TRBV2 and TRBJ2-2): EPEVTQTPSHQVTQMGQEVILRCVPISNHLYFYWYRQILGQKVEFLVSFYNNEISEKSEIFDDQFSVERPDGSNFTLKIRSTKLEDSAMYFCASRPTETGELFFGEGSRLTVL.

V is TRBV2 and J is TRBJ1-2, with a possible D match to TRBD1 (5 bases). The CDR3 spans 13 residues. Germline V lookup: CDR1 SNHLY, CDR2 FYNNEI. Trimming removed 5 bases at V and 13 bases at J, with 20 bases between. CDR3 region: CASSQGGAGLRTF. Written as DNA, the CDR3 is TGTGCCAGCAGTCAGGGTGGGGCGGGGCTTCGCACCTTC.

This clone was recorded only once. The rearrangement links TRBV5-1 to TRBJ2-1; D remains ambiguous. Deletions cut 0 bases from V and 7 bases from J, with 11 bases between. The CDR3 consists of 14 residues. Germline CDR1 and CDR2: SGHRS and YFSETQ. CDR3 residues: CASSLGGLENEQFF. For the CDR3, the DNA is TGCGCCAGCAGCTTGGGCGGCCTGGAAAATGAGCAGTTCTTC.

This chain uses TRBV30 with TRBJ2-1; 8 bases are shared with TRBD1. The junction had 8 bases not matched to a gene; V was cut back by 3 bases and J by 7 bases. This CDR3 is 14 amino acids long. Germline V gene sequence: CDR1 GTSNPN, CDR2 SVGIG (reference sequence). The CDR3 reads CAWRGQGAKNEQFF. Written as DNA, the CDR3 is TGTGCCTGGAGAGGGCAGGGGGCCAAGAATGAGCAGTTCTTC. The full variable domain, with the rest looked up from reference TRBV30 and TRBJ2-1, is SQTIHQWPATLVQPVGSPLSLECTVEGTSNPNLYWYRQAAGRGLQLLFYSVGIGQISSEVPQNLSASRPQDRQFILSSKKLLLSDSGFYLCAWRGQGAKNEQFFGPGTRLTVL.

This clone is deemed medium-sized. V is TRBV19 and J is TRBJ2-3; perhaps TRBD2 as D (7 bases). CDR1 and CDR2 from the germline V gene are LNHDA and SQIVND (reference sequence). The CDR3 has 12 residues. Deletions cut 3 bases from V and 7 bases from J, with 8 bases between. This CDR3 is CASSIGGHTQYF. The CDR3 DNA follows: TGTGCCAGTAGTATCGGGGGGCATACGCAGTATTTT.

The chain employs TRBV2 and TRBJ1-1; the D gene is possibly TRBD1 (5 bases). CDR1 SNHLY and CDR2 FYNNEI come from the germline V gene. The V and J ends lost 5 bases and 6 bases respectively, with 22 bases between them. This CDR3 comprises 16 residues. CDR3 sequence (DNA): TGTGCCAGCAGTTGGGACGGCAGGGTGGGATCTTCTGAAGCTTTCTTT. It is translated as CASSWDGRVGSSEAFF.

This clone has a handful of counts. CDR3 protein: CASCQPQHF. CDR3 bases: TGTGCCAGCTGCCAGCCCCAGCATTTT. J is TRBJ1-5 and V is TRBV21-1. TRBV21-1 is termed a pseudogene. The length of the CDR3 is 9 residues.

This chain joins TRBV2 and TRBJ1-6; weak D call: TRBD1 (5 bases). The length of the CDR3 is 15 residues. Trimming stripped 7 bases from V and 3 bases from J, with 13 bases between. Germline-derived CDR1 and CDR2 are SNHLY and FYNNEI. The CDR3 spells CASTVGADYNSPLHF. The CDR3 DNA sequence: TGTGCCAGCACCGTCGGGGCCGACTATAATTCACCCCTCCACTTT.

The chain links TRBV5-1 to TRBJ2-3, with 12 bases aligning to TRBD2. The CDR3 sequence is 16 residues long. The germline V gene encodes CDR1 SGHRS and CDR2 YFSETQ. J gave up 2 bases and V 4 bases, and 5 bases lay outside the gene matches. The CDR3 loop is CASSMGLAGPTDTQYF. The CDR3 nucleotides read TGCGCCAGCAGCATGGGACTAGCGGGCCCCACAGATACGCAGTATTTT.

This clone appeared once. V usage is TRBV29-1 and J usage is TRBJ1-4, with 7 bases lining up with TRBD1. The CDR3 is 15 amino acids. The junction had 9 bases not matched to a gene; V was cut back by 0 bases and J by 8 bases. Germline V lookup: CDR1 SQVTM, CDR2 ANQGSEA. In DNA form, the CDR3 reads TGCAGCGTTGAAGATCCTGACAGGGTAGGGGAAAAACTGTTTTTT. It is translated as CSVEDPDRVGEKLFF.

In its sample, this clone was seen once. J is TRBJ2-7 and V is TRBV30; 10 positions match TRBD1. The CDR3 spans 15 residues. J gave up 1 base and V 1 base, and 4 bases lay outside the gene matches. Germline CDR1 reads GTSNPN; CDR2 reads SVGIG (reference sequence). CDR3 residues: CAWSGRDRGSYEQYF. The CDR3 DNA sequence: TGTGCCTGGAGTGGTAGGGACAGGGGATCCTACGAGCAGTACTTC.

This sequence joins TRBV30 and TRBJ2-3, with 9 positions matching TRBD1. Germline CDR1 GTSNPN, CDR2 SVGIG (reference sequence). The CDR3 is made up of 16 amino acids. J gave up 2 bases and V 1 base, and 7 bases lay outside the gene matches. In DNA form, the CDR3 reads TGTGCCTGGAGTGAATCCGGGACAGGGTACACAGATACGCAGTATTTT. Amino acid sequence: CAWSESGTGYTDTQYF.

The J gene is TRBJ1-6, the V gene TRBV10-1; D not resolved. Germline CDR1 and CDR2: WNHNN and SYGVQD (reference sequence). The CDR3 sequence is 12 residues long. Trimming shortened V by 5 bases and J by 6 bases, and 5 bases separated the two germline ends. The CDR3 sequence is CASSRPNSPLHF. The CDR3 DNA reads as TGCGCCAGCAGTAGACCTAATTCACCCCTCCACTTT.

J is TRBJ1-2 and V is TRBV19; the match to TRBD1 covers 8 bases. After removal of 5 bases from V and 4 bases from J, the junction contained 6 bases not matched to a gene. The V gene's germline CDR1 is LNHDA and CDR2 SQIVND (reference sequence). This CDR3 has 14 amino acids. Written as DNA, the CDR3 is TGTGCCAGTAGTCAGGGGGCGTCTAGCTATGGCTACACCTTC. Translating gives CASSQGASSYGYTF.

The CDR3, as DNA: TGCGCCAGCAGCCCTCCTGTAGCGGGAGGGCCGTTAGGGGAAACCCAGTACTTC. Encoded protein: CASSPPVAGGPLGETQYF. The chain joins TRBV4-1 to TRBJ2-5; 11 positions agree with TRBD2. CDR1 and CDR2 (germline): MGHRA, YSYEKL. The CDR3 contains 18 residues. Trimming took 4 bases from V and 8 from J; bases not matched to a gene: 18.

The chain couples TRBV9 to TRBJ1-1; D possibly corresponds to TRBD1 (5 bases). The germline V gene has CDR1 SGDLS and CDR2 YYNGEE. CDR3 length equals 15 residues. The germline V and J ends were trimmed by 4 bases and 3 bases, with 16 bases remaining between them. The CDR3 region is CASSQLRGVDTEAFF. In nucleotides, the CDR3 is TGTGCCAGCAGCCAACTCCGAGGGGTGGACACTGAAGCTTTCTTT.

The chain joins TRBV7-9 to TRBJ2-1; TRBD2 is a possible D gene (7 bases). Trimming took 8 bases from V and 7 from J, leaving 12 bases between them. Germline values: CDR1 SEHNR, CDR2 FQNEAQ (reference sequence). This CDR3 has 12 residues. The CDR3 DNA reads as TGTGCCAGCGGGGGGGCCAGAAATGAGCAGTTCTTC. This codes for CASGGARNEQFF.